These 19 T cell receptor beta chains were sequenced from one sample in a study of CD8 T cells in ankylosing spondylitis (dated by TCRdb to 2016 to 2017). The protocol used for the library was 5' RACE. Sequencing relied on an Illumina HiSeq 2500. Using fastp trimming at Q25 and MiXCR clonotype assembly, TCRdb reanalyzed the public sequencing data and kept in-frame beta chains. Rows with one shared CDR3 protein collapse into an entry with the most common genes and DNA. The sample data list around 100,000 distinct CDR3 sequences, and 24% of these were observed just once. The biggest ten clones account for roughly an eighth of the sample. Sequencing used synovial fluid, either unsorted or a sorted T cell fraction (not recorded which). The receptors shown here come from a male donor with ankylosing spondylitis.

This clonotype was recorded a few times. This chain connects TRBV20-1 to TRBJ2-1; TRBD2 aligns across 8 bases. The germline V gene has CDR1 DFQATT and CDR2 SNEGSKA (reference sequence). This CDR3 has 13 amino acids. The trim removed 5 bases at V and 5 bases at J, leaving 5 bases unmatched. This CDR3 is CSAVPGGHNEQFF. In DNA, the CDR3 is TGCAGTGCTGTACCGGGGGGGCACAATGAGCAGTTCTTC.

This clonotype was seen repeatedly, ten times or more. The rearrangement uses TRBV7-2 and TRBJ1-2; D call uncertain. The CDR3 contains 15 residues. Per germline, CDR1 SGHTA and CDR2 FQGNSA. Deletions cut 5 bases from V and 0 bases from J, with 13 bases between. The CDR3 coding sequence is TGTGCCAGCAGCCTTACAGCGACTCCTAACTATGGCTACACCTTC. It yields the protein CASSLTATPNYGYTF. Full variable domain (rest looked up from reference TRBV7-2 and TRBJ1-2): GAGVSQSPSNKVTEKGKDVELRCDPISGHTALYWYRQSLGQGLEFLIYFQGNSAPDKSGLPSDRFSAERTGGSVSTLTIQRTQQEDSAVYLCASSLTATPNYGYTFGSGTRLTVV.

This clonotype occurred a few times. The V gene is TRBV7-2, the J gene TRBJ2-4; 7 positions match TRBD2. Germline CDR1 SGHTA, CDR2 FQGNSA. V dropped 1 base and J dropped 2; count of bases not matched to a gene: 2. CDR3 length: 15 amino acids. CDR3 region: CASSLDGGTKNIQYF. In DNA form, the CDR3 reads TGTGCCAGCAGCTTAGACGGGGGGACCAAAAACATTCAGTACTTC.

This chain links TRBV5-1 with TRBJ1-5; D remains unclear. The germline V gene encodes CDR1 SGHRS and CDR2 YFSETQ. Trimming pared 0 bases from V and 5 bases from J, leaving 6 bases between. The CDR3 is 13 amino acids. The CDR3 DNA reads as TGCGCCAGCAGCTTGGGCTCTGATCAGCCCCAGCATTTT. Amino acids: CASSLGSDQPQHF. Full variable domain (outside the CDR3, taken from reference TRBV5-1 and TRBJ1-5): KAGVTQTPRYLIKTRGQQVTLSCSPISGHRSVSWYQQTPGQGLQFLFEYFSETQRNKGNFPGRFSGRQFSNSRSEMNVSTLELGDSALYLCASSLGSDQPQHFGDGTRLSIL.

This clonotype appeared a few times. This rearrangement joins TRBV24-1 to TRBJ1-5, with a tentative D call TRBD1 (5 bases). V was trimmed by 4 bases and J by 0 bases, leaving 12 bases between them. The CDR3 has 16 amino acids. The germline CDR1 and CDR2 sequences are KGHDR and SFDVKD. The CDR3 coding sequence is TGTGCCACCAGTGAGTCCCGGGGCGATAGCAATCAGCCCCAGCATTTT. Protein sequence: CATSESRGDSNQPQHF.

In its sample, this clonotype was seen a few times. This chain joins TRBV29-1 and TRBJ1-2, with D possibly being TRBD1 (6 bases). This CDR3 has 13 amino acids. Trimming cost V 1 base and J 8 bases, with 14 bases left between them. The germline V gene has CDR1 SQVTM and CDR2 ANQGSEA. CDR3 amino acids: CSVEASRGGGYTF. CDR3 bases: TGCAGCGTTGAAGCTAGCAGGGGCGGCGGCTACACCTTC.

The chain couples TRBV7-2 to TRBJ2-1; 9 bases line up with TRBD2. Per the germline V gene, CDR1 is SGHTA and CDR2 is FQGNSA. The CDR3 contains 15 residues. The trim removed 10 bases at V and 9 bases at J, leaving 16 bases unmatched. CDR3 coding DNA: TGTGCCACCAACCGGGGGAGCGGGAGGATCGGTGAGCAGTTCTTC. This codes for CATNRGSGRIGEQFF.

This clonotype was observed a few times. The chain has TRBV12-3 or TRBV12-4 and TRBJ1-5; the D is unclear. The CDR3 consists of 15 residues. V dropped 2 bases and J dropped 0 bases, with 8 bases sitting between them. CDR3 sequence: CASSLMGFSNQPQHF. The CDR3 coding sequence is TGTGCCAGCAGTTTAATGGGATTTAGCAATCAGCCCCAGCATTTT.

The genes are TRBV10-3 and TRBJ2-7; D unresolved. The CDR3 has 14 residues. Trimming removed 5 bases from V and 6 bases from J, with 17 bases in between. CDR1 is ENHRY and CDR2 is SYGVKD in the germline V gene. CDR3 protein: CAISLERRVGEQYF. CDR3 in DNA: TGTGCCATCAGTTTAGAGAGACGGGTCGGCGAGCAGTACTTC.

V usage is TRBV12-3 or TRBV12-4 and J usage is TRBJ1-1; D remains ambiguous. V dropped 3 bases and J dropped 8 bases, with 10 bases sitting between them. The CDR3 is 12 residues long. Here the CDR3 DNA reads TGTGCCAGCAGTTTTAATGGCGCGGAAGCTTTCTTT. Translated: CASSFNGAEAFF.

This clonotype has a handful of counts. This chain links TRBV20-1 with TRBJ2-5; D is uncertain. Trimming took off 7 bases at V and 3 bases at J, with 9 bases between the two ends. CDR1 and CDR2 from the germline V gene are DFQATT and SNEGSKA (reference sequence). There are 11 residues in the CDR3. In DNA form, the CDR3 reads TGCAGTGGTTTACAGAAAGAGACCCAGTACTTC. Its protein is CSGLQKETQYF.

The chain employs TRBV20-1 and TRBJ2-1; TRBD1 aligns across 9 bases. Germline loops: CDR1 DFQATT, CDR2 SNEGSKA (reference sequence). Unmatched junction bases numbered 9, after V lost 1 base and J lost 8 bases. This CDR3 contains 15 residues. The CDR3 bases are TGCAGTGCTAGAGGGACAGGGGAGGGGTACGATGAGCAGTTCTTC. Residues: CSARGTGEGYDEQFF.

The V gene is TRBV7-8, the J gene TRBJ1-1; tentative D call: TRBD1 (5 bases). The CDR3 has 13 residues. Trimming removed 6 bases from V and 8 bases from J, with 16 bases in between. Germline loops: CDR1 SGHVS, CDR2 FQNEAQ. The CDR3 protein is CASSRGFRLEAFF. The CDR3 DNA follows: TGTGCCAGCAGTCGGGGGTTCAGGTTGGAAGCTTTCTTT.

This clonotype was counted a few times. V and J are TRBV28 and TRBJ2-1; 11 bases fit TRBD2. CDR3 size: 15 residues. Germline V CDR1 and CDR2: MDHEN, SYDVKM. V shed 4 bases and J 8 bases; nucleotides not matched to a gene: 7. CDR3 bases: TGTGCCAGCAGTTCTTTAGCGGGAGGGGAGTATGAGCAGTTCTTC. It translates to CASSSLAGGEYEQFF.

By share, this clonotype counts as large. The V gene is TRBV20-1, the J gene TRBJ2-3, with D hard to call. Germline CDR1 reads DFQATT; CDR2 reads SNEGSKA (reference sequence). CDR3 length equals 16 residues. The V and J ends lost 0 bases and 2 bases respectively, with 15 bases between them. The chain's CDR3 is CSARDLDSTSTDTQYF. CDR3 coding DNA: TGCAGTGCTAGAGATTTAGACTCCACTTCCACAGATACGCAGTATTTT.

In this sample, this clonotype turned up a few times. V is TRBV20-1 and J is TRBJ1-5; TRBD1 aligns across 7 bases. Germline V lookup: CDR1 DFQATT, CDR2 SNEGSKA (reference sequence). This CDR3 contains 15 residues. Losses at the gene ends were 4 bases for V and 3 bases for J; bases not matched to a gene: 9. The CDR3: CSAIGQELYNQPQHF. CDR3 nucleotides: TGCAGTGCTATAGGACAGGAGCTTTACAATCAGCCCCAGCATTTT.

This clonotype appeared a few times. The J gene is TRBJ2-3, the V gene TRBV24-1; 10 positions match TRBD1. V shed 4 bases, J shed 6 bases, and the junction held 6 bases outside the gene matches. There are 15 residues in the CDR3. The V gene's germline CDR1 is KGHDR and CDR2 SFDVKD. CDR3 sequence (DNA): TGTGCCACCAGTGAACGGACAGGGGGAGTGGATACGCAGTATTTT. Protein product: CATSERTGGVDTQYF.

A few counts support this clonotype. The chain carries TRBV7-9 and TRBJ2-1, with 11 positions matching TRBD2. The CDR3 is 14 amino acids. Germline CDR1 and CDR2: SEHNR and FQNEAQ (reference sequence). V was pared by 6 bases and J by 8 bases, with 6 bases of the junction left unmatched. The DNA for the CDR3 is TGTGCCAGCAGGACTAGCGGGAAGGGTGATGAGCAGTTCTTC. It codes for CASRTSGKGDEQFF.

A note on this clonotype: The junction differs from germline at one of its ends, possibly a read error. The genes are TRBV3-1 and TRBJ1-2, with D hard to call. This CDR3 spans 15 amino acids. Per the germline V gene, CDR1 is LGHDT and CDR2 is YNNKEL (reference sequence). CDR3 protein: CASSQEGAVSYGYTF. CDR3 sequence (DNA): TGTGCTAGCAGCCAAGAAGGTGCAGTCAGCTATGGCTACACCTTC.